The rows below give T cell receptor beta chains drawn from one sample of a study of cytomegalovirus exposure and HLA in healthy donors. Repertoires were generated with immunoSEQ multiplex PCR, while TCRdb's copy carries only in-frame clones and drops some. This sample has about 110,000 clones, with 70% found just once. Material: PBMCs. Source of these receptors: a man aged 40-49 years in good health and CMV-seropositive. Both conserved end residues are part of each CDR3. D genes are given only for firm matches.

D gene: NA; CDR3 length: 15; V gene: TRBV9; J gene: TRBJ1-5; CDR3 protein: CASSPPGHINQPQHF
D gene: TRBD1; CDR3 length: 14; V gene: TRBV4-3; J gene: TRBJ1-1; CDR3 protein: CASSQVEGAAEAFF
D gene: NA; CDR3 length: 16; V gene: TRBV7-2; J gene: TRBJ2-1; CDR3 protein: CASSLEAGNLVREQFF
D gene: NA; CDR3 length: 13; V gene: TRBV6-5; J gene: TRBJ1-1; CDR3 protein: CASSSPGGTEAFF
D gene: NA; CDR3 length: 12; V gene: TRBV2; J gene: TRBJ1-4; CDR3 protein: CASSGPRVVLFF
D gene: NA; CDR3 length: 17; V gene: TRBV5-5; J gene: TRBJ2-5; CDR3 protein: CASSVNRGGPLGETQYF
D gene: TRBD1; CDR3 length: 14; V gene: TRBV6-4; J gene: TRBJ1-1; CDR3 protein: CASSTGGDNTEAFF
D gene: NA; CDR3 length: 12; V gene: TRBV7-9; J gene: TRBJ1-2; CDR3 protein: CSSTEGNYGYTF
D gene: TRBD2; CDR3 length: 15; V gene: TRBV9; J gene: TRBJ2-5; CDR3 protein: CASSVAGGALETQYF
D gene: NA; CDR3 length: 14; V gene: TRBV5-4; J gene: TRBJ2-1; CDR3 protein: CASSLSTGYDEQFF
D gene: TRBD2; CDR3 length: 16; V gene: TRBV5-1; J gene: TRBJ2-3; CDR3 protein: CASSLVAGVVADTQYF
D gene: NA; CDR3 length: 11; V gene: TRBV29-1; J gene: TRBJ2-7; CDR3 protein: CSAYSAYEQYF
D gene: NA; CDR3 length: 13; V gene: TRBV19; J gene: TRBJ1-1; CDR3 protein: CASSIDLNTEAFF
D gene: NA; CDR3 length: 16; V gene: TRBV13; J gene: TRBJ1-1; CDR3 protein: CASSSQKAGRNTEAFF
D gene: TRBD2; CDR3 length: 15; V gene: TRBV29-1; J gene: TRBJ2-1; CDR3 protein: CSVEMAGGTYNEQFF
D gene: NA; CDR3 length: 15; V gene: TRBV27; J gene: TRBJ1-5; CDR3 protein: CASSSSDSRNQPQHF
D gene: TRBD1; CDR3 length: 15; V gene: TRBV9; J gene: TRBJ2-3; CDR3 protein: CASGSRTGGLYTQYF
D gene: TRBD1; CDR3 length: 17; V gene: TRBV7-9; J gene: TRBJ1-2; CDR3 protein: CASSLSGTGGNYYGYTF
D gene: TRBD2; CDR3 length: 19; V gene: TRBV7-9; J gene: TRBJ2-1; CDR3 protein: CASSVPGLAGGPTHNEQFF